This T cell receptor (beta chain) was documented in a study of T cell responses to AZD1222 COVID-19 vaccine. Produced via immunoSEQ multiplex PCR; TCRdb's table is partial and in-frame only. The data hold some 140,000 clones, with 88% observed a single time. V gave up 1 base and J gave up 1 base, with 7 bases separating them. Germline V gene sequence: CDR1 SGHAT, CDR2 FQNNGV. This CDR3 is 15 amino acids long. About this clone itself: The antigen is not known. Other nucleotide sequences from this sample produce the same CDR3.

The study's findings and limits: Clonal diversity was possibly underestimated; the donors were predominantly white British and more often female.

Sequenced here: peripheral blood, sampled on day 0 of AZD1222 vaccination. This sequence joins TRBV11-2 and TRBJ2-2; tentatively, D is TRBD2 (6 bases). This clonotype was obtained from an adult in good health. The CDR3 spells CASSLGRENTGELFF. The DNA of the CDR3 is TGTGCCAGCAGCTTAGGGCGGGAGAACACCGGGGAGCTGTTTTTT.